Listed here are 3 T cell receptor beta chains from one sample, sequenced in a study of blood T cell repertoires in COVID-19. Assay used: immunoSEQ multiplex PCR; TCRdb lists only in-frame clones, some missing. The table records under 20,000 clones, approximately 84% of them present only once. Source material: peripheral blood. These receptors originate from a human donor in a cohort sampled during active COVID-19.

This clone has a handful of counts. The chain carries TRBV7-2 and TRBJ2-3; 12 nucleotides agree with TRBD2. CDR1 is SGHTA, CDR2 FQGNSA, per germline. CDR3 length: 15 amino acids. The J segment lost 4 bases and the V segment lost 1 base, leaving 0 bases of the junction unmatched. CDR3: CASSLGLAGADTQYF. The CDR3 coding sequence is TGTGCCAGCAGCTTAGGACTAGCGGGAGCAGATACGCAGTATTTT.

The V gene is TRBV19, the J gene TRBJ1-5; 7 positions match TRBD1. The CDR3 spans 16 residues. Per the germline V gene, CDR1 is LNHDA and CDR2 is SQIVND (reference sequence). Trimming cost V 3 bases and J 2 bases; bases outside gene matches: 7. The CDR3 loop is CASSMTGTAGNQPQHF. CDR3 bases: TGTGCCAGTAGTATGACCGGGACAGCTGGCAATCAGCCCCAGCATTTT.

The gene calls are TRBV2 and TRBJ1-5; D not certain. The CDR3 consists of 15 residues. V was clipped by 1 base and J by 0 bases, with 7 bases between them. The germline V gene encodes CDR1 SNHLY and CDR2 FYNNEI. CDR3 region: CASSEDTASNQPQHF. In nucleotides, the CDR3 is TGTGCCAGCAGTGAAGATACAGCTAGCAATCAGCCCCAGCATTTT. The variable domain in full, completed from reference TRBV2 and TRBJ1-5, reads EPEVTQTPSHQVTQMGQEVILRCVPISNHLYFYWYRQILGQKVEFLVSFYNNEISEKSEIFDDQFSVERPDGSNFTLKIRSTKLEDSAMYFCASSEDTASNQPQHFGDGTRLSIL.